This TCR beta chain was sequenced during a study of CD8 T cells in Susac syndrome. cDNA came from about 0.5 to 1 ug RNA primed by random hexamers. Amplification of TCR beta CDR3 by immunoSEQ multiplex PCR spanned 54 Vbeta and 13 Jbeta. TCRdb re-analysed the immunoSEQ multiplex PCR reads in MiXCR, keeping a single row per CDR3 protein. The sample yields about 430,000 distinct CDR3 sequences, approximately 85% seen once. The CDR3 totals 16 residues. Germline CDR1 and CDR2: SGHRS and YFSETQ. V was cut by 4 bases and J by 0 bases, with 17 bases left in between. The CD8+ and CD4+ T cells were isolated magnetically using a negative isolation approach, whereas the TEMRA cells were enriched by FACS.

This chain connects TRBV5-1 to TRBJ2-7; TRBD2 is a possible D gene (5 bases). This clonotype originated in a human donor with multiple sclerosis. Sequenced sample: CD8+ T cells from PBMCs. Here the CDR3 reads CASSPTRGISSYEQYF. In DNA form, the CDR3 reads TGCGCCAGCAGCCCCACTAGAGGCATAAGCTCCTACGAGCAGTACTTC.